This TCR beta chain emerged from a study of vaccination and CD4 T cells after COVID-19. The CDR3 is made up of 14 amino acids. Trimming took 4 bases from V and 4 from J; bases not matched to a gene: 6. With respect to this clonotype: Its antigen remains unidentified.

Sequenced with the Oncomine TCR Beta short-read assay was DNA taken from cultured CD4+ T cells. TCRdb called the PCR reads again in MiXCR, with one record for every CDR3 protein. Of about 17,000 distinct CDR3 sequences listed, around 33% are singletons. The treatment: roughly 11-day PBMC culture with coronavirus spike peptide pools or control peptides (ViraFEST assay). Material for sequencing was cultured CD4+ T cells from blood. The sequence came from a human donor with COVID-19. This chain joins TRBV5-3 and TRBJ2-3; the match to TRBD2 covers 7 bases. TRBV5-3 has ORF status, its function being uncertain. CDR3 loop: CARSPGGYSDTQYF. The CDR3 DNA reads TGTGCCAGAAGCCCCGGGGGGTACTCAGATACGCAGTATTTT.